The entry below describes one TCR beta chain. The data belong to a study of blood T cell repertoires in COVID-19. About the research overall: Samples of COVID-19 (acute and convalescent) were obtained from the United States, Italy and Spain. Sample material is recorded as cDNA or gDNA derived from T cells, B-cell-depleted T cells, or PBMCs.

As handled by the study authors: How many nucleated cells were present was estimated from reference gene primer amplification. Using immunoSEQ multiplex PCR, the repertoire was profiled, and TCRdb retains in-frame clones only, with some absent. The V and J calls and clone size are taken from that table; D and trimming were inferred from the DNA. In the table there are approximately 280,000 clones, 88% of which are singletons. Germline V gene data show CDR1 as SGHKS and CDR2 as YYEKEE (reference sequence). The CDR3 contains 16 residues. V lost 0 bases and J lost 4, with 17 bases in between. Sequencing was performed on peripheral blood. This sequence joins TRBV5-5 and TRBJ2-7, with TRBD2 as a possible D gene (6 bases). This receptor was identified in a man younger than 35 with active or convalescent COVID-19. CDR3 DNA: TGTGCCAGCAGCTTGGAGTATGGAGGGCTCCCTTACGAGCAGTACTTC. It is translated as CASSLEYGGLPYEQYF.